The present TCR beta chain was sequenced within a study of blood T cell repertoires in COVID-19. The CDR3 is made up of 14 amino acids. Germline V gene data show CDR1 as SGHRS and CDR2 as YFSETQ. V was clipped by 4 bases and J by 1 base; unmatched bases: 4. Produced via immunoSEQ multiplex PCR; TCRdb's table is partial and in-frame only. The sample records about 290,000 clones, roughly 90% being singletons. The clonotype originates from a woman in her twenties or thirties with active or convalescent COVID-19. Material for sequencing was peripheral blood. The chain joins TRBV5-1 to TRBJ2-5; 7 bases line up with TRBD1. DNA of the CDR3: TGCGCCAGCAGCCCAGACAGGGTCCAAGAGACCCAGTACTTC. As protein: CASSPDRVQETQYF.